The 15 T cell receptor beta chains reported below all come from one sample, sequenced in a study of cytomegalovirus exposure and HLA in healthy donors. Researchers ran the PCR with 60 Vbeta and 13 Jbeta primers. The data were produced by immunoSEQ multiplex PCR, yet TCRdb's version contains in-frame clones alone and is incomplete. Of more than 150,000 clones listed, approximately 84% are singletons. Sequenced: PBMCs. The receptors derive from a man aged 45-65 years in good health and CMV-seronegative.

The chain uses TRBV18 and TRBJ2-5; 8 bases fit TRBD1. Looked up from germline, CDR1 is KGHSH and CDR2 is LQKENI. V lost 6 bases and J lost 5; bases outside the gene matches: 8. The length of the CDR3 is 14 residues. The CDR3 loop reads CASSPGGAGETQYF. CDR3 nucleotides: TGTGCCAGCTCGCCAGGGGGCGCAGGGGAGACCCAGTACTTC.

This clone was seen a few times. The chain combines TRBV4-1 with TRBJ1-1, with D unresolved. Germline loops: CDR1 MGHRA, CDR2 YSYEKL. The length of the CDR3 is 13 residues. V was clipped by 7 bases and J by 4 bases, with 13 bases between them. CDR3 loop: CASTPPAGTEAFF. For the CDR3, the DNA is TGCGCCAGCACCCCACCAGCGGGCACTGAAGCTTTCTTT.

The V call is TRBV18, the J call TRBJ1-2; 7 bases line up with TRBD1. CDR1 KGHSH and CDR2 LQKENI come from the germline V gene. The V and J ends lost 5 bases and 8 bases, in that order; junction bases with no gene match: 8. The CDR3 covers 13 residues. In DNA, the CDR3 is TGTGCCAGCTCATTAGGACAGGTACGGGGCTACACCTTC. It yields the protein CASSLGQVRGYTF.

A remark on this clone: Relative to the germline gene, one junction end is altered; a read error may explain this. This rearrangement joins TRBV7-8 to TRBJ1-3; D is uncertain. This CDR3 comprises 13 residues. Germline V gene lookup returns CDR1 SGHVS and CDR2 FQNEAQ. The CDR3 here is CAGSQLSGNTIYF. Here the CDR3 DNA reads TGTGCCGGCAGCCAACTCTCTGGAAACACCATATATTTT. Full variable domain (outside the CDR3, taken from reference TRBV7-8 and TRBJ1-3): GAGVSQSPRYKVAKRGQDVALRCDPISGHVSLFWYQQALGQGPEFLTYFQNEAQLDKSGLPSDRFFAERPEGSVSTLKIQRTQQEDSAVYLCAGSQLSGNTIYFGEGSWLTVV.

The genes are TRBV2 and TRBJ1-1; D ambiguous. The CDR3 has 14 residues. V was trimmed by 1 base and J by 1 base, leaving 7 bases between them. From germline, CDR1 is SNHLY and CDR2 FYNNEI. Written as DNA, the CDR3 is TGTGCCAGCAGTGAAGGTGTAGAGAACACTGAAGCTTTCTTT. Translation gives CASSEGVENTEAFF.

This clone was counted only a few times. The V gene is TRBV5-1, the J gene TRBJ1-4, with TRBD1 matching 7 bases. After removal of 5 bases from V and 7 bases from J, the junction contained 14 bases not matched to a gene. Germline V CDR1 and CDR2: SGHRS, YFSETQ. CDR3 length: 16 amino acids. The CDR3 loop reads CASSREGTDLGEKLFF. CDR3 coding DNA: TGCGCCAGCAGTCGCGAAGGGACAGACCTGGGTGAAAAACTGTTTTTT.

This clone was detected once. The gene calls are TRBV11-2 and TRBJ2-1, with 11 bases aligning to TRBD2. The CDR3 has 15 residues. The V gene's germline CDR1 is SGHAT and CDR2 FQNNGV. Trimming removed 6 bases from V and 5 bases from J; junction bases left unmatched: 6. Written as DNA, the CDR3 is TGTGCCAGCAGTCCACTAGCGGGGGCCAACAATGAGCAGTTCTTC. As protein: CASSPLAGANNEQFF.

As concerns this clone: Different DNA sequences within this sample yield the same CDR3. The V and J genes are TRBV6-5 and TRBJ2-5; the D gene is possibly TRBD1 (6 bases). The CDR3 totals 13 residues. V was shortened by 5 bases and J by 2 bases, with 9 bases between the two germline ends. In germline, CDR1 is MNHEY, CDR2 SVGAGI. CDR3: CASSRDRQETQYF. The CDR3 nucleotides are TGTGCCAGCAGTCGTGACAGGCAAGAGACCCAGTACTTC.

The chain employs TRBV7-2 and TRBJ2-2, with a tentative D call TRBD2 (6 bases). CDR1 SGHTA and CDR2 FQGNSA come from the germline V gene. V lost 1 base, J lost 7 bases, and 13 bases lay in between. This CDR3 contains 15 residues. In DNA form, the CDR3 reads TGTGCCAGCAGCTTAGAGGGGAGGTCTGGCGGGGAGCTGTTTTTT. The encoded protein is CASSLEGRSGGELFF.

The CDR3 bases are TGTGCCATCAGTGACCGGGACACCCGTAGTTTAGGGGAGACCCAGTACTTC. Amino acids: CAISDRDTRSLGETQYF. This chain joins TRBV10-3 and TRBJ2-5; maybe TRBD1 (6 bases). Trimming took 3 bases from V and 5 from J, leaving 22 bases between them. The CDR3 covers 17 residues. The germline gives CDR1 ENHRY, CDR2 SYGVKD.

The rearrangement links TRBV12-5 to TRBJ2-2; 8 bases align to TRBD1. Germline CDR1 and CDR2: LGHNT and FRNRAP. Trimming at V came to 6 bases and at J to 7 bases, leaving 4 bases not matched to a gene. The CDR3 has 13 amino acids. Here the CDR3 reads CASGRQGIGELFF. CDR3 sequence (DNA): TGTGCTAGTGGACGACAGGGGATCGGGGAGCTGTTTTTT.

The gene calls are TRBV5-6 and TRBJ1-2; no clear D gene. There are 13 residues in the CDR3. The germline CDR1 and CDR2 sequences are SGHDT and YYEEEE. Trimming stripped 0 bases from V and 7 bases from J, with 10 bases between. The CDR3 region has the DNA TGTGCCAGCAGCTTGGGGCAGGCCATTGGCTACACCTTC. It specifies CASSLGQAIGYTF.

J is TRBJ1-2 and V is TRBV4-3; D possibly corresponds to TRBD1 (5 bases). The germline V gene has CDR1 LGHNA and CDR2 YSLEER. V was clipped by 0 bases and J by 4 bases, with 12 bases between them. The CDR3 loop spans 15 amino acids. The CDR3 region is CASSQDGGTGYGYTF. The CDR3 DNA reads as TGCGCCAGCAGCCAAGATGGCGGGACGGGCTATGGCTACACCTTC.

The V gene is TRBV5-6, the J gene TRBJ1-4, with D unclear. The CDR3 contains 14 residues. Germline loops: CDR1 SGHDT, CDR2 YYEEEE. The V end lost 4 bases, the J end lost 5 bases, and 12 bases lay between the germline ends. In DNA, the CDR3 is TGTGCCAGCAGCGTTGGACTGGGGAATGAAAAACTGTTTTTT. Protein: CASSVGLGNEKLFF.

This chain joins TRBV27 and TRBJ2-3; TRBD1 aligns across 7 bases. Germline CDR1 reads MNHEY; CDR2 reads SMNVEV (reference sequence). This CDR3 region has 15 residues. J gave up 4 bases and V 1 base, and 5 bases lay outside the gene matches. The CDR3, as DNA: TGTGCCAGCAGTTTATTTGTAGGGGGCGCAGATACGCAGTATTTT. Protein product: CASSLFVGGADTQYF.